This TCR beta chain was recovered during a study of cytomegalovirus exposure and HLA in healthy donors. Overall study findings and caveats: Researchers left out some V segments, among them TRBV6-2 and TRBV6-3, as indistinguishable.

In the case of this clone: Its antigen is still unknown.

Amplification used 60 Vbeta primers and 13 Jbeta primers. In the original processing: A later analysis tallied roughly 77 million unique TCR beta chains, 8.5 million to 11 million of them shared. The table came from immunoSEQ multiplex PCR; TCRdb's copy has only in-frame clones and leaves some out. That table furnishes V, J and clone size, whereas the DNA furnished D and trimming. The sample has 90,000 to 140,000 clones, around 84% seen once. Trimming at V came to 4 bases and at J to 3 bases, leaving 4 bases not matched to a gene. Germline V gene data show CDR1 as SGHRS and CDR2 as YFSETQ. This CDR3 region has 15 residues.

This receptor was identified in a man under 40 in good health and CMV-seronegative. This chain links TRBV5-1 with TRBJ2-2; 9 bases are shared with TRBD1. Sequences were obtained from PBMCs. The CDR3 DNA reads TGCGCCAGCAGCAAGGGACAGGGAGACACCGGGGAGCTGTTTTTT. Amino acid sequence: CASSKGQGDTGELFF.